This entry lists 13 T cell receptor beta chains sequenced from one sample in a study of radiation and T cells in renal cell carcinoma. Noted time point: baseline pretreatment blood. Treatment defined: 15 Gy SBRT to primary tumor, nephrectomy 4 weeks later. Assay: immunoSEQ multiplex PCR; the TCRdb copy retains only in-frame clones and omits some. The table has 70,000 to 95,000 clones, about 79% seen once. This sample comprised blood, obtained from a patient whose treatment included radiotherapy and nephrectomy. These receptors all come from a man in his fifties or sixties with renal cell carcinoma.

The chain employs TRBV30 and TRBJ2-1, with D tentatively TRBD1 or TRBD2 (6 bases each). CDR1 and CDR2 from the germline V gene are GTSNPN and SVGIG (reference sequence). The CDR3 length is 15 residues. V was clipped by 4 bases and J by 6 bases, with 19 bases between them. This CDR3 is CAWKGGPTLFNEQFF. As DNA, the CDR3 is TGTGCCTGGAAGGGGGGCCCTACCCTTTTCAATGAGCAGTTCTTC.

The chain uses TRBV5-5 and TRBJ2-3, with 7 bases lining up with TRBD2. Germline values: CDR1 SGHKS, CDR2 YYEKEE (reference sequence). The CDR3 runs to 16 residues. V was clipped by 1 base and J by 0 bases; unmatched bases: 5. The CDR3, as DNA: TGTGCCAGCAGCTTGAACGGGAGGCCGAGCACAGATACGCAGTATTTT. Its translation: CASSLNGRPSTDTQYF. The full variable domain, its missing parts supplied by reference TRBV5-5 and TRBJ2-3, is DAGVTQSPTHLIKTRGQQVTLRCSPISGHKSVSWYQQVLGQGPQFIFQYYEKEERGRGNFPDRFSARQFPNYSSELNVNALLLGDSALYLCASSLNGRPSTDTQYFGPGTRLTVL.

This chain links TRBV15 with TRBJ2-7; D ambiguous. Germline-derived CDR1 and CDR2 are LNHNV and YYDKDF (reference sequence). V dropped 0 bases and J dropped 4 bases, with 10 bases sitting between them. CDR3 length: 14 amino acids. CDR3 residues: CATSREKDGYEQYF. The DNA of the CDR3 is TGTGCCACCAGCAGAGAGAAGGACGGGTACGAGCAGTACTTC. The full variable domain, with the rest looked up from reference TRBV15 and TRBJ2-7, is DAMVIQNPRYQVTQFGKPVTLSCSQTLNHNVMYWYQQKSSQAPKLLFHYYDKDFNNEADTPDNFQSRRPNTSFCFLDIRSPGLGDTAMYLCATSREKDGYEQYFGPGTRLTVT.

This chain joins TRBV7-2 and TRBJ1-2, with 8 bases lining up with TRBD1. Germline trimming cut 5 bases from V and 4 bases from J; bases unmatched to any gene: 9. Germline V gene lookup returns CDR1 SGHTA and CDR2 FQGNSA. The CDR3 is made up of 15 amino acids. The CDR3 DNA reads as TGTGCCAGCAGCACCACAGGGGGAAGCCTCTATGGCTACACCTTC. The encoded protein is CASSTTGGSLYGYTF. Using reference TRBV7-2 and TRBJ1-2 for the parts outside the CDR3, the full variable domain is GAGVSQSPSNKVTEKGKDVELRCDPISGHTALYWYRQSLGQGLEFLIYFQGNSAPDKSGLPSDRFSAERTGGSVSTLTIQRTQQEDSAVYLCASSTTGGSLYGYTFGSGTRLTVV.

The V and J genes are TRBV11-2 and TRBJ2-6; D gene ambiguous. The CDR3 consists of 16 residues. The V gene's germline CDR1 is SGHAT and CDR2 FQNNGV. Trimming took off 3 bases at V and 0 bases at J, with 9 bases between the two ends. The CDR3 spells CASSLARASGANVLTF. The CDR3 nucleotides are TGTGCCAGCAGCTTGGCAAGAGCCTCTGGGGCCAACGTCCTGACTTTC.

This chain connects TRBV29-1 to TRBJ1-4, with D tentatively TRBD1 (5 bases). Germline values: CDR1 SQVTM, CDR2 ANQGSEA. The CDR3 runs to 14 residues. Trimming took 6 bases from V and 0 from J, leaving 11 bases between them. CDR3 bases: TGCAGCGTCGGGAGGGGAACAACTAATGAAAAACTGTTTTTT. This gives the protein CSVGRGTTNEKLFF.

CDR3 sequence: CASSFESHYEQYF. CDR3 bases: TGTGCCAGCAGCTTTGAAAGTCACTACGAGCAGTACTTC. The rearrangement links TRBV7-9 to TRBJ2-7; unclear D gene. Per germline, CDR1 SEHNR and CDR2 FQNEAQ (reference sequence). The CDR3 sequence is 13 residues long. The germline V and J ends were trimmed by 3 bases and 3 bases, with 9 bases remaining between them.

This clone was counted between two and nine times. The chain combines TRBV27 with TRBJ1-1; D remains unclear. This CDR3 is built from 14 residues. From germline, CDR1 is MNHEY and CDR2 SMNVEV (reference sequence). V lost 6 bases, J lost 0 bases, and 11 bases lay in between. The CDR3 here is CASRRTVLNTEAFF. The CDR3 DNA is TGTGCCAGCAGACGGACGGTACTGAACACTGAAGCTTTCTTT.

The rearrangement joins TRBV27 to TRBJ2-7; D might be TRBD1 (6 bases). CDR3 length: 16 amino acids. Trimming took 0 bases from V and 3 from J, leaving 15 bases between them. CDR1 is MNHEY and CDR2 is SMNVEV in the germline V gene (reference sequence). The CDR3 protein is CASSLSVRGVHYEQYF. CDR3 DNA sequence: TGTGCCAGCAGTTTATCGGTCAGGGGTGTTCACTACGAGCAGTACTTC.

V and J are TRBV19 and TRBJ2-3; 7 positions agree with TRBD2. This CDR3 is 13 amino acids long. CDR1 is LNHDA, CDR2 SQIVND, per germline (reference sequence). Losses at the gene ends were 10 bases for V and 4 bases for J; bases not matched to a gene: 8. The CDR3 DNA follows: TGTGCCACTTCTCTAGCGGACCCAGATACGCAGTATTTT. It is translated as CATSLADPDTQYF.

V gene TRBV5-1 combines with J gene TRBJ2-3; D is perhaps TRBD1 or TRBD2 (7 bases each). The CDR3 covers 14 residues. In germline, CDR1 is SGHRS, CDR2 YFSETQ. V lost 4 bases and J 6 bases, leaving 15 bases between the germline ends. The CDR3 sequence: CASSQGGLMDTQYF. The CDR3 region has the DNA TGCGCCAGCAGCCAGGGGGGACTAATGGATACGCAGTATTTT.

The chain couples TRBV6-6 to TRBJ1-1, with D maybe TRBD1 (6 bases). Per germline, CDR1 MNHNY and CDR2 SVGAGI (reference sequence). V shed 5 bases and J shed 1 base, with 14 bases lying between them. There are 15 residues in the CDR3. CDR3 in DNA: TGTGCCAGCAGTCTCCAAGGGGGTGGGAACACTGAAGCTTTCTTT. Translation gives CASSLQGGGNTEAFF.

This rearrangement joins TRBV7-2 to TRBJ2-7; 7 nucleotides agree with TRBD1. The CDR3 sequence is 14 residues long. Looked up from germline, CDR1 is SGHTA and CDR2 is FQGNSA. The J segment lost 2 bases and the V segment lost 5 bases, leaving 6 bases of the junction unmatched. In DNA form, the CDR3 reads TGTGCCAGCAGCCGGGACAGTCGTACCTACGAGCAGTACTTC. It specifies CASSRDSRTYEQYF.